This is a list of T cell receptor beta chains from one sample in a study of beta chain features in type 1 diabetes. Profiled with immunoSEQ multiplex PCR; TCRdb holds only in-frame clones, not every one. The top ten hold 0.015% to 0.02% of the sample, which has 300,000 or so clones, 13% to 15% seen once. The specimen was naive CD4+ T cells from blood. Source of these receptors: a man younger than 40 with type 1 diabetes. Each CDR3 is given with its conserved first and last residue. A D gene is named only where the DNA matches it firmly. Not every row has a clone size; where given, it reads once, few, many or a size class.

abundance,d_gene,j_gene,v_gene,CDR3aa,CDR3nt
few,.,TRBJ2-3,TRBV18,CASSPGTFTSTQYF,TGTGCCAGCTCACCAGGGACATTTACGTCTACGCAGTATTTT
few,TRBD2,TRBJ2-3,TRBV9,CASSPTSGPGTDTQYF,TGTGCCAGCAGCCCAACTAGCGGACCGGGGACAGATACGCAGTATTTT
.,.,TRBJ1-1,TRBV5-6,CASSRGLATTEAFF,TGTGCCAGCAGCCGCGGGCTGGCCACAACTGAAGCTTTCTTT
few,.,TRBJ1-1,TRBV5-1,CASSLDRPNTEAFF,TGCGCCAGCAGCTTGGACAGACCCAACACTGAAGCTTTCTTT
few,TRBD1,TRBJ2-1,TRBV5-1,CASSLGQGEQFF,TGCGCCAGCAGCCTTGGACAGGGAGAGCAGTTCTTC
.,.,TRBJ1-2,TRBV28,CASSLPGDGYTF,TGTGCCAGCAGTTTACCGGGTGATGGCTACACCTTC
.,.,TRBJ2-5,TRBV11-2,CASSRRPAAGTEETQYF,TGTGCCAGCAGCAGACGACCGGCCGCGGGAACCGAAGAGACCCAGTACTTC
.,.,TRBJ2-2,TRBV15,CATSRIQDYTGELFF,TGTGCCACCAGCAGAATACAGGATTACACCGGGGAGCTGTTTTTT
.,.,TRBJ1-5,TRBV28,CASSLEVQPQHF,TGTGCCAGCAGTTTGGAGGTTCAGCCCCAGCATTTT
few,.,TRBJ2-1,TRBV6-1,CASSESGNEQFF,TGTGCCAGCAGTGAGTCGGGGAATGAGCAGTTCTTC
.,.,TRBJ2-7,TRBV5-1,CASSFPGNYEQYF,TGCGCCAGCAGCTTCCCCGGGAACTACGAGCAGTACTTC
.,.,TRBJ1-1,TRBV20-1,CSVTGNTEAFF,TGCAGTGTAACAGGGAACACTGAAGCTTTCTTT
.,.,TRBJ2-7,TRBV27,CASSLSEGEQYF,TGTGCCAGCAGTTTATCCGAGGGCGAGCAGTACTTC
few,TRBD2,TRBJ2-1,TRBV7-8,CASSTSGSHTSEQFF,TGTGCCAGCAGCACTAGCGGGTCCCACACCTCTGAGCAGTTCTTC
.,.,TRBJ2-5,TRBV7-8,CASSSRGETQYF,TGTGCCAGCAGCTCGAGAGGGGAGACCCAGTACTTC
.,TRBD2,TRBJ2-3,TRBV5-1,CASNPSGLGTDTQYF,TGCGCCAGCAACCCTAGCGGTCTTGGGACAGATACGCAGTATTTT
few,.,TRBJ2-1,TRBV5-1,CASSLVDEQFF,TGCGCCAGCAGCTTGGTCGATGAGCAGTTCTTC
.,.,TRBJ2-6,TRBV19,CASSLQRRTASLSGANVLTF,TGTGCCAGTAGTCTCCAGCGGAGGACAGCTTCCCTCTCTGGGGCCAACGTCCTGACTTTC
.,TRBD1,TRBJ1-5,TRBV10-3,CAISDKGGRANQPQHF,TGTGCCATCAGTGACAAAGGGGGCAGGGCAAATCAGCCCCAGCATTTT
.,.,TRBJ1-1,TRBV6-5,CASGEVLNTEAFF,TGTGCCAGTGGAGAAGTGCTGAACACTGAAGCTTTCTTT
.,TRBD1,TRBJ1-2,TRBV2,CASKQGIAYGYTF,TGTGCCAGCAAACAGGGGATTGCCTATGGCTACACCTTC
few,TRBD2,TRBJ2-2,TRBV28,CASSWTSGSIKELFF,TGTGCCAGCAGCTGGACTAGCGGGAGTATTAAGGAGCTGTTTTTT
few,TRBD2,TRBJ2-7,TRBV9,CASSVGGDFGRALSYEQYF,TGTGCCAGCAGCGTAGGGGGGGATTTCGGGAGGGCTCTCTCCTACGAGCAGTACTTC
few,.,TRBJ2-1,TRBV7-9,CASTSNLAARGHNEQFF,TGTGCCAGTACCTCTAATTTGGCGGCTAGGGGCCACAATGAGCAGTTCTTC
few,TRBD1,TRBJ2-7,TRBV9,CASSRGQGFSYEQYF,TGTGCCAGCAGCCGGGGACAGGGCTTCTCCTACGAGCAGTACTTC
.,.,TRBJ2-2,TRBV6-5,CASRRLVWSTGELFF,TGTGCCAGCAGGCGACTAGTTTGGAGCACCGGGGAGCTGTTTTTT
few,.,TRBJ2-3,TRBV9,CASSATTDTQYF,TGTGCCAGCAGCGCAACTACAGATACGCAGTATTTT
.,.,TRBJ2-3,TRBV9,CASSPPGASTDTQYF,TGTGCCAGCAGCCCCCCGGGTGCTAGCACAGATACGCAGTATTTT
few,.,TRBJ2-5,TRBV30,CAWSETYQETQYF,TGTGCCTGGAGTGAGACATACCAAGAGACCCAGTACTTC
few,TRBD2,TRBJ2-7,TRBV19,CASSPGLVRSYEQYF,TGTGCCAGTAGTCCCGGACTAGTTCGGTCCTACGAGCAGTACTTC
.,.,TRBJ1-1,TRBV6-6,CASSPQSDFEAFF,TGTGCCAGCAGCCCCCAAAGCGATTTTGAAGCTTTCTTT
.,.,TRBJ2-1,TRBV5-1,CASSLAQALSYNEQFF,TGCGCCAGCAGCTTGGCACAGGCTCTCTCCTACAATGAGCAGTTCTTC
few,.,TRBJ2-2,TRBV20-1,CSARVTGELFF,TGCAGTGCTAGAGTAACCGGGGAGCTGTTTTTT
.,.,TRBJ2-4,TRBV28,CASSVTGDLKNIQYF,TGTGCCAGCAGTGTTACCGGGGACTTGAAAAACATTCAGTACTTC
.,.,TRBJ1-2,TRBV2,CASAGGENYGYTF,TGTGCCAGCGCGGGGGGCGAGAACTATGGCTACACCTTC
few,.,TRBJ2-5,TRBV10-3,CAISGEGGGQETQYF,TGTGCCATCAGTGGAGAAGGCGGAGGCCAAGAGACCCAGTACTTC
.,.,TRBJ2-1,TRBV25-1,CASSEWAVDEQFF,TGTGCCAGCAGTGAATGGGCCGTCGATGAGCAGTTCTTC
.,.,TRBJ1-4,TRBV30,CAGGRQPNEKLFF,TGTGCCGGAGGGCGCCAGCCTAATGAAAAACTGTTTTTT
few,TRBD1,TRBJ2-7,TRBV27,CASSFRTGGGSEQYF,TGTGCCAGCAGTTTTAGGACAGGCGGCGGTTCCGAGCAGTACTTC
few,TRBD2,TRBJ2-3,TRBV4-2,CASSQDFRGGRLTDTQYF,TGTGCCAGCAGCCAAGATTTCCGCGGCGGGAGATTAACAGATACGCAGTATTTT
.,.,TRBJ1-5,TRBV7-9,CASSLARSGESPQHF,TGTGCCAGCAGCTTAGCGCGGTCCGGGGAGTCGCCCCAGCATTTT
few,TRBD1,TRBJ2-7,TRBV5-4,CASSSRDRGLSEQYF,TGTGCCAGCAGCTCGCGGGACAGGGGGCTGTCCGAGCAGTACTTC
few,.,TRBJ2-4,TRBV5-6,CASSLALRLAKNIQYF,TGTGCCAGCAGCTTGGCGCTGCGTCTAGCCAAAAACATTCAGTACTTC
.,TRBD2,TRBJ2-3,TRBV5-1,CASSLVTAGGITDTQYF,TGCGCCAGCAGCCTCGTGACGGCGGGAGGTATCACAGATACGCAGTATTTT
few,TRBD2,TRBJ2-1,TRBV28,CASSSPGLAGGEQFF,TGTGCCAGCAGTTCACCGGGACTAGCGGGAGGTGAGCAGTTCTTC
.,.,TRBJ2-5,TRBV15,CATSSEYVAETQYF,TGTGCCACCAGCAGTGAGTATGTTGCGGAGACCCAGTACTTC
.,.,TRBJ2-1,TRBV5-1,CASSVPGGGALSDEQFF,TGCGCCAGCAGCGTGCCAGGTGGGGGGGCGTTAAGTGATGAGCAGTTCTTC
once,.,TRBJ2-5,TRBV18,CASSPSRVQGRETQYF,TGTGCCAGCTCACCATCTCGAGTCCAGGGAAGGGAGACCCAGTACTTC
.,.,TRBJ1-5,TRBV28,CASSRDSNQPQHF,TGTGCCAGCAGTCGGGATAGCAATCAGCCCCAGCATTTT
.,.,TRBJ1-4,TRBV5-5,CASSWAHGEKLFF,TGTGCCAGCAGCTGGGCACACGGCGAAAAACTGTTTTTT
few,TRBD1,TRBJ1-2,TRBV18,CASSPPTGNYGYTF,TGTGCCAGCTCCCCCCCGACAGGGAACTATGGCTACACCTTC
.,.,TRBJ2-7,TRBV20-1,CSARSDYEQYF,TGCAGTGCTAGATCGGACTACGAGCAGTACTTC
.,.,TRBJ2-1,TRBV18,CASSPGAPEFNEQFF,TGTGCCAGCTCACCTGGAGCACCGGAGTTCAATGAGCAGTTCTTC
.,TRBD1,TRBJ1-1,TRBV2,CASSVGQAVEAFF,TGTGCCAGCAGTGTGGGACAGGCGGTTGAAGCTTTCTTT
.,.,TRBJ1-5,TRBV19,CASSGSQVSNQPQHF,TGTGCCAGTAGCGGATCACAGGTTAGCAATCAGCCCCAGCATTTT
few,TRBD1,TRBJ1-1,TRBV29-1,CSVEDPGGEVEAFF,TGCAGCGTTGAAGATCCAGGGGGCGAGGTTGAAGCTTTCTTT
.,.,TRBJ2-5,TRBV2,CASSDRRGKETQYF,TGTGCCAGCAGTGATCGCCGGGGTAAAGAGACCCAGTACTTC
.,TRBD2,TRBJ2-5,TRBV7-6,CASSLATSVFQETQYF,TGTGCCAGCAGCTTAGCGACTAGCGTCTTCCAAGAGACCCAGTACTTC
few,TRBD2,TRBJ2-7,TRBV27,CASSSAGTSSHEQYF,TGTGCCAGCAGTTCCGCCGGGACTAGCTCTCACGAGCAGTACTTC
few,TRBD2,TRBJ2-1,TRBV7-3,CASSLVAGGPNEQFF,TGTGCCAGCAGCTTAGTTGCGGGAGGGCCTAATGAGCAGTTCTTC